Listed here are 13 T cell receptor beta chains from one sample, sequenced in a study of blood T cell repertoires in COVID-19. TCRdb's table, derived via immunoSEQ multiplex PCR, lists solely in-frame clones and lacks some. This table has around 50,000 clones, 75% to 95% appearing once. Sequenced material: peripheral blood. The source is a man between 65 and 80 years old with acute or convalescent COVID-19.

The chain joins TRBV4-1 to TRBJ1-3, with a possible D match to TRBD1 (5 bases). Germline V gives CDR1 MGHRA, CDR2 YSYEKL. V lost 2 bases, J lost 1 base, and 9 bases lay in between. The CDR3 length is 15 residues. This CDR3 is CASSQLQGSGNTIYF. The CDR3 DNA reads as TGCGCCAGCAGCCAACTTCAGGGATCTGGAAACACCATATATTTT.

This clone has just one count. J is TRBJ1-1 and V is TRBV19; D remains ambiguous. Per the germline V gene, CDR1 is LNHDA and CDR2 is SQIVND (reference sequence). The V and J ends lost 3 bases and 1 base respectively, with 6 bases between them. The length of the CDR3 is 13 residues. The CDR3 bases are TGTGCCAGTAGTATGAGCCAGAACACTGAAGCTTTCTTT. Protein sequence: CASSMSQNTEAFF.

The CDR3 here is CASSPGTTFGYTF. CDR3 DNA: TGTGCCAGCAGCCCAGGGACTACCTTTGGCTACACCTTC. This chain joins TRBV5-6 and TRBJ1-2; possible D gene TRBD1, 5 bases. The CDR3 has 13 residues. The V gene's germline CDR1 is SGHDT and CDR2 YYEEEE. Trimming left V 4 bases short and J 7 bases short, with 14 bases between.

The V call is TRBV4-3, the J call TRBJ2-6; 8 bases are a match to TRBD2. Trimming at V came to 0 bases and at J to 2 bases, leaving 3 bases not matched to a gene. CDR1 and CDR2 from the germline V gene are LGHNA and YSLEER. The CDR3 contains 17 residues. The CDR3 loop is CASSQESGGTGANVLTF. For the CDR3, the DNA is TGCGCCAGCAGCCAAGAAAGCGGGGGAACTGGGGCCAACGTCCTGACTTTC.

This rearrangement joins TRBV28 to TRBJ2-1; 9 positions match TRBD1. V gave up 5 bases and J gave up 4 bases; unmatched junction bases: 9. The length of the CDR3 is 16 residues. Germline CDR1 is MDHEN and CDR2 is SYDVKM. The CDR3 sequence is CASSSTTGGTYNEQFF. CDR3 DNA sequence: TGTGCCAGCAGTAGCACGACAGGGGGGACGTACAATGAGCAGTTCTTC.

The CDR3 DNA reads as TGTGCCAGCAGGGGGGAGGCAGGGAGGACTGAAGCTTTCTTT. It is translated as CASRGEAGRTEAFF. The V gene is TRBV2, the J gene TRBJ1-1; tentative D call: TRBD1 (5 bases). This CDR3 is 14 amino acids long. V was pared by 6 bases and J by 5 bases, with 16 bases between. Germline V gives CDR1 SNHLY, CDR2 FYNNEI.

V is TRBV4-2 and J is TRBJ1-3; D not resolved. The CDR3 length is 16 residues. Per germline, CDR1 LGHNA and CDR2 YNFKEQ. Between the trimmed V and J ends, which lost 0 bases and 4 bases, there was a span of 13 bases. CDR3 sequence: CASSQDLRNAGNTIYF. The DNA of the CDR3 is TGTGCCAGCAGCCAAGACCTTAGAAATGCCGGAAACACCATATATTTT.

The chain joins TRBV6-2 or TRBV6-3 to TRBJ2-3; D is undetermined. With 5 bases removed from V and 8 bases from J, the gap between germline ends came to 11 bases. Germline assignment: CDR1 MNHEY and CDR2 SVGEGT. CDR3 size: 12 residues. The CDR3 spells CASSGSPGTQYF. Here the CDR3 DNA reads TGTGCCAGCAGTGGTTCCCCAGGTACGCAGTATTTT.

The J gene is TRBJ1-5, the V gene TRBV6-1, with D unresolved. Trimming took 8 bases from V and 5 from J, leaving 13 bases between them. The length of the CDR3 is 13 residues. Germline CDR1 is MNHNS and CDR2 is SASEGT. Here the CDR3 DNA reads TGTGCCAGCGAGTACGGTCTCCATCAGCCCCAGCATTTT. Its protein is CASEYGLHQPQHF.

The V gene is TRBV18, the J gene TRBJ2-2, with D perhaps matching TRBD2 (6 bases). The V and J ends lost 3 bases and 5 bases respectively, with 22 bases between them. The CDR3 extends over 18 amino acids. Germline assignment: CDR1 KGHSH and CDR2 LQKENI. The CDR3 here is CASSPPFGTHNGTGELFF. The DNA of the CDR3 is TGTGCCAGCTCACCTCCCTTCGGGACTCACAATGGGACCGGGGAGCTGTTTTTT. The complete variable domain, with remaining parts taken from reference TRBV18 and TRBJ2-2, reads NAGVMQNPRHLVRRRGQEARLRCSPMKGHSHVYWYRQLPEEGLKFMVYLQKENIIDESGMPKERFSAEFPKEGPSILRIQQVVRGDSAAYFCASSPPFGTHNGTGELFFGEGSRLTVL.

The chain combines TRBV6-1 with TRBJ1-5, with D possibly being TRBD1 (6 bases). The germline CDR1 and CDR2 sequences are MNHNS and SASEGT. V was pared by 0 bases and J by 4 bases, with 13 bases between. This CDR3 contains 16 residues. The CDR3 bases are TGTGCCAGCAGTGAAGCGCCTCGTACAGGGAATCAGCCCCAGCATTTT. Protein: CASSEAPRTGNQPQHF.

V is TRBV7-2 and J is TRBJ2-1, with 7 positions matching TRBD1. This CDR3 has 14 amino acids. CDR1 is SGHTA, CDR2 FQGNSA, per germline. J lost 6 bases, V lost 2 bases, and 4 bases had no gene match. The CDR3 sequence is CASSLLDRANEQFF. The CDR3 DNA reads as TGTGCCAGCAGCTTACTTGACAGGGCCAATGAGCAGTTCTTC.

The genes are TRBV27 and TRBJ2-1; D is undetermined. The germline CDR1 and CDR2 sequences are MNHEY and SMNVEV (reference sequence). This CDR3 contains 13 residues. Trimming left V 2 bases short and J 6 bases short, with 8 bases between. This CDR3 is CASSLSRTNEQFF. DNA of the CDR3: TGTGCCAGCAGTTTAAGCCGAACCAATGAGCAGTTCTTC.